Following are 8 T cell receptor beta chains from one sample sequenced in a study of cytotoxic CD8 clonotypes in ibrutinib-treated CLL. The data were produced by immunoSEQ multiplex PCR, yet TCRdb's version contains in-frame clones alone and is incomplete. The table has 200,000 or so clones, about three quarters seen once. This material consisted of PBMCs, taken after 12 months of ibrutinib treatment. The receptors shown here come from a human donor with chronic lymphocytic leukemia.

The V and J genes are TRBV7-7 and TRBJ2-1, with D perhaps matching TRBD1 or TRBD2 (6 bases each). The V end was cut by 11 bases, the J end by 0 bases, with 14 bases between. There are 14 residues in the CDR3. Germline CDR1 reads SSHAT; CDR2 reads FNYEAQ (reference sequence). The CDR3 DNA sequence: TGTGCCGGCTTTAAGGGGGGCTCCTACAATGAGCAGTTCTTC. This sequence encodes CAGFKGGSYNEQFF.

The chain joins TRBV19 to TRBJ2-1, with TRBD2 matching over 9 bases. There are 14 residues in the CDR3. V lost 5 bases to trimming and J lost 8 bases; unmatched junction nucleotides: 7. The V gene's germline CDR1 is LNHDA and CDR2 SQIVND (reference sequence). CDR3 residues: CASSPRTSEDEQFF. In DNA, the CDR3 is TGTGCCAGTAGTCCTCGGACTAGCGAGGATGAGCAGTTCTTC.

The gene calls are TRBV19 and TRBJ1-5, with 9 nucleotides matching TRBD1. The CDR3 contains 15 residues. CDR1 LNHDA and CDR2 SQIVND come from the germline V gene (reference sequence). V dropped 9 bases and J dropped 0; count of bases not matched to a gene: 6. The CDR3 nucleotides read TGTGCCAGCCTCCAGGACAGGGGTAGCAATCAGCCCCAGCATTTT. This codes for CASLQDRGSNQPQHF.

The V gene is TRBV30, the J gene TRBJ1-4; the match to TRBD1 covers 8 bases. V dropped 4 bases and J dropped 7; count of bases not matched to a gene: 14. The CDR3 totals 16 residues. Germline V gene sequence: CDR1 GTSNPN, CDR2 SVGIG (reference sequence). CDR3 bases: TGTGCCTGGATCAAAACCCGACAGGGGCGCGGTGAAAAACTGTTTTTT. Translated, it gives CAWIKTRQGRGEKLFF.

A few counts support this clone. V gene TRBV11-2 combines with J gene TRBJ2-3, with TRBD2 matching 9 bases. The ends lost 5 bases at V and 6 bases at J; junction bases unmatched: 9. Germline V gives CDR1 SGHAT, CDR2 FQNNGV. CDR3 size: 15 residues. CDR3 residues: CASSQPGTSSDTQYF. The CDR3, as DNA: TGTGCCAGCAGCCAGCCCGGGACTAGCAGCGATACGCAGTATTTT.

The V gene is TRBV2, the J gene TRBJ1-1; D is unresolved. The CDR3 is 15 residues long. The germline CDR1 and CDR2 sequences are SNHLY and FYNNEI. Trimming removed 5 bases from V and 1 base from J, with 14 bases in between. CDR3 sequence reads: CASSLHRVSNTEAFF. The DNA of the CDR3 is TGTGCCAGCAGTCTACACCGGGTTTCGAACACTGAAGCTTTCTTT.

To note about this clone: The same CDR3 also results from other DNA sequences found in this sample. This chain uses TRBV2 with TRBJ1-6, with TRBD1 matching 7 bases. The CDR3 extends over 15 amino acids. V lost 0 bases to trimming and J lost 7 bases; unmatched junction nucleotides: 3. Germline CDR1 SNHLY, CDR2 FYNNEI. The CDR3 loop is CASSEAPGGNSPLHF. The DNA of the CDR3 is TGTGCCAGCAGTGAAGCACCAGGGGGAAATTCACCCCTCCACTTT. Variable domain in full (rest from reference TRBV2 and TRBJ1-6): EPEVTQTPSHQVTQMGQEVILRCVPISNHLYFYWYRQILGQKVEFLVSFYNNEISEKSEIFDDQFSVERPDGSNFTLKIRSTKLEDSAMYFCASSEAPGGNSPLHFGNGTRLTVT.

The chain links TRBV9 to TRBJ1-2, with D possibly being TRBD1 (5 bases). The V gene's germline CDR1 is SGDLS and CDR2 YYNGEE. The CDR3 runs 14 residues. V was clipped by 3 bases and J by 5 bases, with 14 bases between them. The CDR3 DNA follows: TGTGCCAGCAGCGACAGACAGACACCTTATGGCTACACCTTC. It encodes CASSDRQTPYGYTF.